These T cell receptor beta chains were read from a single sample in a study of T-cell memory formation after mild COVID-19. One entry per CDR3 protein, called by TCRdb with MiXCR from the 5' RACE reads. The sample has around 130,000 distinct CDR3 sequences; about a sixth are singletons. Input material: PBMCs or a T cell subset sorted from them (not recorded which). All receptors come from a man aged 18-30 years who had mild COVID-19 (a few samples of this study predate the infection). Cell type and time point are not known. Both conserved end residues are part of each CDR3.

v_gene | len | CDR3aa
TRBV7-2 | 15 | CASSPRSIGRGPQHF
TRBV5-1 | 14 | CASSLNPGLNEQFF
TRBV20-1 | 12 | CSARERVYGYTF
TRBV12-3/TRBV12-4 | 13 | CASSLQTGTEAFF
TRBV20-1 | 15 | CSVRSVPAEYNEQFF
TRBV20-1 | 12 | CSAQREYNEQFF
TRBV7-2 | 17 | CASSLVPAGESYNEQFF
TRBV6-6 | 15 | CASSPATRSTGELFF
TRBV9 | 16 | CASSPRDRGPGETQYF
TRBV5-1 | 13 | CASSLGASGTQYF
TRBV5-5 | 15 | CASSLIAGGFHTQYF
TRBV11-1 | 14 | CASVTGEYNDEQFF
TRBV29-1 | 12 | CRGGESYNEQFF
TRBV20-1 | 14 | CSAKYPGQGETQYF
TRBV4-1 | 14 | CASSQETEGSPLHF
TRBV20-1 | 14 | CSALGFTNGDEQFF
TRBV7-3 | 16 | CASSKSALRSTDTQYF
TRBV5-1 | 12 | CASFRQQETQYF
TRBV12-3/TRBV12-4 | 16 | CASSFTPSLAKNIQYF
TRBV4-1 | 13 | CASSLFHTDTQYF
TRBV5-6 | 13 | CASSRAGMETQYF
TRBV7-6 | 13 | CASSRSGSGELFF
TRBV5-1 | 15 | CASSFTGDVQETQYF
TRBV3-1 | 13 | CASSPQEGHTQYF
TRBV5-1 | 16 | CASSARTGQYTYEQYF